This record looks at one T cell receptor (beta chain) sequence and its context. Its antigen remains unidentified. This PCR relied on a set of 60 Vbeta primers and 13 Jbeta primers. Clones were sequenced by immunoSEQ multiplex PCR, and TCRdb holds only the in-frame ones, with some missing. In the table there are under 130,000 clones, 60% to 80% of which are singletons. The sample is drawn from a study of cytomegalovirus exposure and HLA in healthy donors. Study-level points and caveats: The study recorded some 160 TCR beta chains that were cytomegalovirus-associated. Most CMV-associated TCR beta chains were later found to appear HLA-restricted.

The source material was PBMCs. The receptor was derived from a woman in her forties in good health and CMV-seropositive.

The CDR3 nucleotides are TGTGCCAGCAGCTTAAACAGGGGCGATGAGCAGTTCTTC. Its translation: CASSLNRGDEQFF. The J gene is TRBJ2-1, the V gene TRBV7-3; 7 bases fit TRBD1. The length of the CDR3 is 13 residues. V was pared by 1 base and J by 8 bases, with 2 bases of the junction left unmatched. CDR1 is SGHTA and CDR2 is FQGTGA in the germline V gene.